This T cell receptor beta chain was sequenced for a study of T cell responses to AZD1222 COVID-19 vaccine. On the study more broadly: Pooled together were second doses at about 4 or about 12 weeks. Study-wide results and caveats: Seropositive at baseline were only a handful of AZD1222 recipients.

Some clones are missing from TCRdb's copy, which holds only in-frame ones; the method was immunoSEQ multiplex PCR. The sample includes about 73,000 clones, 88% of them seen just once. The CDR3 has 17 amino acids. Per the germline V gene, CDR1 is LNHDA and CDR2 is SQIVND (reference sequence). V was cut by 5 bases and J by 11 bases, with 30 bases left in between. This clone came up a few times. The antigen is undetermined. The chain is built from TRBV19 and TRBJ1-2; perhaps TRBD1 as D (5 bases). Sequenced here: peripheral blood, sampled on day 0 of AZD1222 vaccination. The clonotype originates from an adult in good health. CDR3 bases: TGTGCCAGTAGTGCCGGGACCCACTTAGGTGGGCAGACCGGGTACACCTTC. Translating gives CASSAGTHLGGQTGYTF.